A single sample is the source of the 3 T cell receptor beta chains below, sequenced in a study of T cell repertoires in cytomegalovirus infection. TCRdb re-called the reads through MiXCR, storing one row per CDR3 protein. The data contain a few hundred thousand distinct CDR3 sequences, less than 30% of them singletons. The sequenced material came from PBMCs. The source is a human donor in good health (CMV status not recorded). Some clones in this sample may be carry-over from other donors' samples.

In this sample, this clonotype turned up a few times. The chain has TRBV29-1 and TRBJ2-6, with no clear D. Trimming stripped 4 bases from V and 0 bases from J, with 16 bases between. This CDR3 spans 17 amino acids. CDR1 and CDR2 from the germline V gene are SQVTM and ANQGSEA. CDR3 DNA: TGCAGCGTTGCTGGGGTACGTGGTGTCTCTGGGGCCAACGTCCTGACTTTC. Protein: CSVAGVRGVSGANVLTF. The whole variable domain, remainder taken from reference TRBV29-1 and TRBJ2-6, is SAVISQKPSRDICQRGTSLTIQCQVDSQVTMMFWYRQQPGQSLTLIATANQGSEATYESGFVIDKFPISRPNLTFSTLTVSNMSPEDSSIYLCSVAGVRGVSGANVLTFGAGSRLTVL.

The DNA for the CDR3 is TGTGCCAGTAGTCAAGGGACTGTTACCTACGAGCAGTACTTC. Protein: CASSQGTVTYEQYF. The chain is built from TRBV19 and TRBJ2-7, with D possibly matching TRBD2 (6 bases). In germline, CDR1 is LNHDA, CDR2 SQIVND (reference sequence). The ends were cut back, 5 bases at V and 2 bases at J, with 13 bases in the middle. The CDR3 is 14 residues long.

The V call is TRBV11-2, the J call TRBJ2-1; 7 positions agree with TRBD1. CDR1 is SGHAT, CDR2 FQNNGV, per germline. The CDR3 is 12 amino acids. The V segment lost 6 bases and the J segment 13 bases; nucleotides outside the gene matches: 9. The CDR3, as DNA: TGTGCCAGCAGTCCCCAGGGGGATAGCCAGTTCTTC. Protein sequence: CASSPQGDSQFF.